This T cell receptor beta chain was retrieved from a study of blood T cell repertoires in COVID-19. Across the whole study: Acute-phase and convalescent COVID-19 samples originated in the United States, Italy and Spain. PBMCs, B-cell-depleted T cells, or T cells provided the cDNA or gDNA that made up the material.

Per the original methods: Reference gene primer amplification gave estimated nucleated cell counts. The protocol was immunoSEQ multiplex PCR, while the TCRdb copy is restricted to in-frame clones and leaves out a portion. Clone size and V and J calls were adopted from that table, with D and trimming inferred from the DNA. This repertoire shows 75,000 to 80,000 clones, around nine tenths found once; its top ten account for 15% to 20%. CDR3 length equals 13 residues. V was cut by 5 bases and J by 3 bases, with 10 bases left in between. Germline CDR1 SEHNR, CDR2 FQNEAQ (reference sequence). In its sample, this clone was seen once.

Sequencing input: peripheral blood. This chain links TRBV7-9 with TRBJ1-2; D gene ambiguous. The receptor comes from a human donor in a cohort sampled during active COVID-19. The chain's CDR3 is CASSRRTYYGYTF. CDR3 nucleotide sequence: TGTGCCAGCAGCCGGAGGACCTACTATGGCTACACCTTC.